This T cell receptor (beta chain) originates from a study of Graves' ophthalmopathy and Graves' hyperthyroidism. Study results and limitations: Stable hyperthyroidism and ophthalmopathy were told apart by a 13-signature model, which achieved roughly 89% sensitivity and roughly 80% specificity.

RNA transcripts were the template, and TCR beta CDR3 regions were amplified from them. HTBI-primed RT-PCR formed the first round, and a multiplex PCR formed the second. Using its own MiXCR run on the multiplex PCR reads, TCRdb lists one record per CDR3 protein. This sample has around 600,000 distinct CDR3 sequences; just over 40% occur once, and the top ten carry about 3.3%. Germline lookup yields CDR1 SGHTA and CDR2 FQGTGA. V lost 5 bases and J lost 4; bases outside the gene matches: 6. There are 15 residues in the CDR3. There are many counts of this clonotype. Its antigen is unidentified. The source of this sequence is an adult man with Graves' ophthalmopathy. Sequencing input: peripheral blood. V gene TRBV7-3 combines with J gene TRBJ2-2; the match to TRBD1 covers 8 bases. Here the CDR3 reads CASSQTGGSTGELFF. DNA of the CDR3: TGTGCCAGCAGCCAAACAGGGGGGAGCACCGGGGAGCTGTTTTTT.